One and the same sample provided the 23 T cell receptor beta chains below, sequenced in a study of cytomegalovirus exposure and HLA in healthy donors. Primers included in the PCR were 60 Vbeta and 13 Jbeta primers. Repertoires were generated with immunoSEQ multiplex PCR, while TCRdb's copy carries only in-frame clones and drops some. The repertoire holds more than 130,000 clones, approximately 80% seen once, with roughly 4% in the top ten. Sequences were obtained from PBMCs. These receptors were taken from a man between 35 and 55 years old in good health and CMV-seropositive.

The V call is TRBV25-1, the J call TRBJ1-2; D is undetermined. The V gene's germline CDR1 is MGHDK and CDR2 SYGVNS. The CDR3 loop spans 13 amino acids. Trimming removed 6 bases at V and 0 bases at J, with 8 bases between. CDR3: CASRADTNYGYTF. For the CDR3, the DNA is TGTGCCAGCAGAGCGGATACTAACTATGGCTACACCTTC.

The rearrangement links TRBV6-6 to TRBJ1-1; no firm D call. V lost 2 bases and J 6 bases, leaving 16 bases between the germline ends. The V gene's germline CDR1 is MNHNY and CDR2 SVGAGI (reference sequence). The CDR3 is 15 residues long. The CDR3 spells CASSYAVQQAPEAFF. DNA of the CDR3: TGTGCCAGCAGTTACGCGGTCCAGCAAGCGCCTGAAGCTTTCTTT.

Regarding this clone: The germline gene is not matched at one end of the junction; a read error may be the cause. The J gene is TRBJ2-1, the V gene TRBV7-7, with a tentative D call TRBD1 (6 bases). This CDR3 is built from 14 residues. Germline V CDR1 and CDR2: SSHAT, FNYEAQ (reference sequence). The CDR3 DNA reads TGTGCTAGCAGCCCGACAGGATCCTACAATGAGCAGTTCTTC. It specifies CASSPTGSYNEQFF.

In this sample, this clone turned up a few times. This rearrangement joins TRBV7-8 to TRBJ2-1; tentatively, D is TRBD2 (6 bases). The V end was cut by 7 bases, the J end by 4 bases, with 14 bases between. Germline lookup yields CDR1 SGHVS and CDR2 FQNEAQ. This CDR3 region has 14 residues. The chain's CDR3 is CASTFSGTYNEQFF. As DNA, the CDR3 is TGTGCCAGCACGTTTAGCGGTACTTACAATGAGCAGTTCTTC.

A single count supports this clone. This chain connects TRBV2 to TRBJ1-4; a possible D gene is TRBD1 (6 bases). Trimming took 5 bases from V and 6 from J, leaving 16 bases between them. From germline, CDR1 is SNHLY and CDR2 FYNNEI. CDR3 length: 15 amino acids. The DNA of the CDR3 is TGTGCCAGCAGTCAGGGGCAAACAAGGGATGAAAAACTGTTTTTT. Translating it yields CASSQGQTRDEKLFF.

This sequence joins TRBV4-3 and TRBJ1-1; perhaps TRBD1 as D (6 bases). Germline V lookup: CDR1 LGHNA, CDR2 YSLEER. This CDR3 region has 14 residues. V lost 5 bases, J lost 3 bases, and 13 bases lay in between. CDR3 coding DNA: TGCGCCAGCAGCTCAGGGGAACCGGACACTGAAGCTTTCTTT. Its protein product is CASSSGEPDTEAFF.

The J gene is TRBJ2-7, the V gene TRBV7-2, with D perhaps TRBD2 (5 bases). From germline, CDR1 is SGHTA and CDR2 FQGNSA. The CDR3 covers 13 residues. Trimming left V 3 bases short and J 0 bases short, with 6 bases between. CDR3 sequence (DNA): TGTGCCAGCAGCTTTGACTACTCCTACGAGCAGTACTTC. Residues: CASSFDYSYEQYF. Full variable domain (rest looked up from reference TRBV7-2 and TRBJ2-7): GAGVSQSPSNKVTEKGKDVELRCDPISGHTALYWYRQSLGQGLEFLIYFQGNSAPDKSGLPSDRFSAERTGGSVSTLTIQRTQQEDSAVYLCASSFDYSYEQYFGPGTRLTVT.

The rearrangement joins TRBV6-5 to TRBJ1-1; D is unresolved. This CDR3 comprises 13 residues. The germline V gene encodes CDR1 MNHEY and CDR2 SVGAGI. V lost 7 bases, J lost 1 base, and 10 bases lay in between. The CDR3 nucleotides read TGTGCCAGCACCCTACGGGGGAACACTGAAGCTTTCTTT. Translating gives CASTLRGNTEAFF.

The J gene is TRBJ1-2, the V gene TRBV15; D unclear. The CDR3 sequence is 18 residues long. The V end lost 0 bases, the J end lost 0 bases, and 17 bases lay between the germline ends. CDR1 is LNHNV and CDR2 is YYDKDF in the germline V gene (reference sequence). CDR3 protein: CATSRDYRLSRANYGYTF. CDR3 in DNA: TGTGCCACCAGCAGAGATTACCGGTTATCGCGAGCTAACTATGGCTACACCTTC.

This clone has just a few counts. This sequence joins TRBV7-2 and TRBJ1-5; TRBD1 might be the D (6 bases). The V end lost 2 bases, the J end lost 5 bases, and 10 bases lay between the germline ends. Germline values: CDR1 SGHTA, CDR2 FQGNSA. The length of the CDR3 is 14 residues. The CDR3 coding sequence is TGTGCCAGCAGCTTAATTGCAGGGGATCAGCCCCAGCATTTT. Its protein product is CASSLIAGDQPQHF.

This clone was seen a few times. The genes are TRBV7-8 and TRBJ2-2; 7 bases match TRBD1. The CDR3 extends over 14 amino acids. The germline CDR1 and CDR2 sequences are SGHVS and FQNEAQ. Unmatched junction bases numbered 8, after V lost 4 bases and J lost 9 bases. CDR3 in amino acids: CASSYRQGLWELFF. Written as DNA, the CDR3 is TGTGCCAGCAGCTACCGACAGGGTCTTTGGGAGCTGTTTTTT.

V and J are TRBV7-9 and TRBJ1-2, with 12 bases matching TRBD1. There are 15 residues in the CDR3. J lost 7 bases, V lost 3 bases, and 6 bases had no gene match. Germline V CDR1 and CDR2: SEHNR, FQNEAQ (reference sequence). The CDR3 sequence is CASSLVGTGGLGYTF. The CDR3 DNA reads TGTGCCAGCAGCTTGGTAGGGACAGGGGGCCTTGGCTACACCTTC.

As for this clone: At one of its ends the junction is not consistent with the germline gene, which may arise from a read error. The chain couples TRBV7-9 to TRBJ1-4; 7 bases fit TRBD1. In germline, CDR1 is SEHNR, CDR2 FQNEAQ (reference sequence). This CDR3 is built from 15 residues. The CDR3 here is CAGSITGASNEKLFF. The CDR3 nucleotides read TGTGCCGGCAGCATCACAGGGGCCTCTAATGAAAAACTGTTTTTT. The whole variable domain, filled in from reference TRBV7-9 and TRBJ1-4, reads DTGVSQNPRHKITKRGQNVTFRCDPISEHNRLYWYRQTLGQGPEFLTYFQNEAQLEKSRLLSDRFSAERPKGSFSTLEIQRTEQGDSAMYLCAGSITGASNEKLFFGSGTQLSVL.

This sequence joins TRBV28 and TRBJ1-3; D possibly corresponds to TRBD1 (5 bases). V dropped 6 bases and J dropped 8 bases, with 17 bases sitting between them. The CDR3 has 14 amino acids. The germline gives CDR1 MDHEN, CDR2 SYDVKM. CDR3 residues: CASRGIDQGYTIYF. In DNA, the CDR3 is TGTGCCAGCAGGGGGATCGATCAGGGTTACACCATATATTTT.

The rearrangement uses TRBV30 and TRBJ2-5, with 10 bases lining up with TRBD1. Looked up from germline, CDR1 is GTSNPN and CDR2 is SVGIG (reference sequence). The CDR3 totals 15 residues. V was clipped by 2 bases and J by 5 bases; unmatched bases: 8. CDR3 residues: CAWSRGQGFGETQYF. DNA for the CDR3: TGTGCCTGGAGTAGGGGACAGGGGTTTGGCGAGACCCAGTACTTC.

This clone showed up just once. DNA for the CDR3: TGTGCCAGCAGTCGGGACTTATCCTATGGCTACACCTTC. The encoded protein is CASSRDLSYGYTF. This chain uses TRBV6-5 with TRBJ1-2; a weak D match, TRBD1 (5 bases). CDR3 length: 13 residues. V dropped 5 bases and J dropped 4 bases, with 11 bases sitting between them. Germline values: CDR1 MNHEY, CDR2 SVGAGI.

The chain employs TRBV7-2 and TRBJ2-2; the D gene is possibly TRBD1 (5 bases). V was pared by 7 bases and J by 0 bases, with 18 bases between. Germline V lookup: CDR1 SGHTA, CDR2 FQGNSA. This CDR3 is 17 amino acids long. The CDR3 nucleotides read TGTGCCAGCACCCCCCCGGCCTCAGGGTCGAACACCGGGGAGCTGTTTTTT. Its protein is CASTPPASGSNTGELFF.

As for this clone: This sample includes further DNA sequences coding for the same CDR3. The chain combines TRBV27 with TRBJ1-1; the D gene is possibly TRBD1 (6 bases). CDR1 and CDR2 from the germline V gene are MNHEY and SMNVEV (reference sequence). The CDR3 is made up of 17 amino acids. Between the trimmed V and J ends, which lost 5 bases and 1 base, there was a span of 20 bases. CDR3 in DNA: TGTGCCAGCAGTCCGACCTCAGGGGCACCTTCGAACACTGAAGCTTTCTTT. Translation gives CASSPTSGAPSNTEAFF.

This chain uses TRBV11-2 with TRBJ1-3, with D possibly being TRBD1 (6 bases). The CDR3 runs 13 residues. Looked up from germline, CDR1 is SGHAT and CDR2 is FQNNGV. V shed 5 bases and J shed 5 bases, with 10 bases lying between them. CDR3 loop: CASSPGQRNTIYF. DNA of the CDR3: TGTGCCAGCAGCCCCGGACAGCGAAACACCATATATTTT. The variable domain in full, completed from reference TRBV11-2 and TRBJ1-3, reads EAGVAQSPRYKIIEKRQSVAFWCNPISGHATLYWYQQILGQGPKLLIQFQNNGVVDDSQLPKDRFSAERLKGVDSTLKIQPAKLEDSAVYLCASSPGQRNTIYFGEGSWLTVV.

V is TRBV2 and J is TRBJ2-7; 10 bases align to TRBD2. There are 15 residues in the CDR3. V lost 8 bases to trimming and J lost 10 bases; unmatched junction nucleotides: 17. Germline CDR1 and CDR2: SNHLY and FYNNEI. The CDR3: CASVRAKTSGITQYF. The CDR3 DNA sequence: TGTGCCAGCGTCAGGGCAAAAACTAGCGGGATTACCCAGTACTTC.

The chain has TRBV7-7 and TRBJ2-7, with D maybe TRBD2 (5 bases). Per germline, CDR1 SSHAT and CDR2 FNYEAQ (reference sequence). The CDR3 sequence is 13 residues long. Trimming cost V 6 bases and J 5 bases, with 14 bases left between them. The CDR3: CASSPREGHEQYF. CDR3 coding DNA: TGTGCCAGCAGTCCTCGCGAGGGCCACGAGCAGTACTTC.

This chain connects TRBV29-1 to TRBJ2-1, with 12 bases fitting TRBD2. CDR3 length: 17 residues. CDR1 is SQVTM and CDR2 is ANQGSEA in the germline V gene. After removal of 1 base from V and 1 base from J, the junction contained 5 bases not matched to a gene. The CDR3 sequence: CSVEGLAGEWSYNEQFF. For the CDR3, the DNA is TGCAGCGTTGAAGGACTAGCGGGAGAGTGGTCCTACAATGAGCAGTTCTTC.

This clone was seen more than once but under ten times. This specimen includes other DNA sequences encoding the same CDR3. V usage is TRBV7-9 and J usage is TRBJ1-1, with D unclear. The germline V gene encodes CDR1 SEHNR and CDR2 FQNEAQ (reference sequence). The CDR3 sequence is 13 residues long. V lost 2 bases and J lost 1, with 5 bases in between. The CDR3 sequence is CASSLNRNTEAFF. The CDR3 coding sequence is TGTGCCAGCAGCTTAAACAGGAACACTGAAGCTTTCTTT.